Shown below are 23 T cell receptor beta chains from a single sample sequenced in a study of blood T cell repertoires in COVID-19. Sequencing used immunoSEQ multiplex PCR; TCRdb keeps in-frame clones, though not all of them. The sample gives nearly 200,000 clones, 84% of which show up once; 5% to 6.5% is in the top ten. The sequenced sample was peripheral blood. The receptors shown here come from a woman in her seventies with active or convalescent COVID-19.

This chain joins TRBV29-1 and TRBJ1-1; a possible D gene is TRBD1 (6 bases). The CDR3 contains 15 residues. Germline V lookup: CDR1 SQVTM, CDR2 ANQGSEA. The V and J ends lost 3 bases and 0 bases respectively, with 14 bases between them. The CDR3 loop is CSVDPGQKLNTEAFF. As DNA, the CDR3 is TGCAGCGTTGACCCCGGACAGAAATTGAACACTGAAGCTTTCTTT.

A single count supports this clone. The V gene is TRBV24-1, the J gene TRBJ2-5; TRBD2 aligns across 10 bases. The CDR3 has 15 amino acids. With V trimmed by 2 bases and J by 6 bases, 5 bases remained unmatched. The germline V gene has CDR1 KGHDR and CDR2 SFDVKD. The CDR3 loop is CATSDSSGRGKTQYF. CDR3 nucleotides: TGTGCCACCAGTGATTCTAGCGGGAGAGGAAAGACCCAGTACTTC.

The J gene is TRBJ1-5, the V gene TRBV7-9; 7 bases line up with TRBD1. In germline, CDR1 is SEHNR, CDR2 FQNEAQ (reference sequence). The CDR3 is 16 amino acids. The trim removed 0 bases at V and 2 bases at J, leaving 4 bases unmatched. CDR3 nucleotides: TGTGCCAGCAGCTTAGCAGGGGGCTCGGGCAATCAGCCCCAGCATTTT. Its translation is CASSLAGGSGNQPQHF.

The J gene is TRBJ2-1, the V gene TRBV15, with D possibly matching TRBD2 (6 bases). The CDR3 totals 15 residues. V gave up 1 base and J gave up 6 bases, with 13 bases separating them. Germline V lookup: CDR1 LNHNV, CDR2 YYDKDF (reference sequence). The CDR3 DNA reads as TGTGCCACCAGCAGAGGGGACTTCGACCTCAATGAGCAGTTCTTC. It is translated as CATSRGDFDLNEQFF.

The chain uses TRBV30 and TRBJ2-1; 10 bases match TRBD2. Looked up from germline, CDR1 is GTSNPN and CDR2 is SVGIG (reference sequence). This CDR3 is built from 16 residues. Losses at the gene ends were 0 bases for V and 3 bases for J; bases not matched to a gene: 5. The CDR3: CAWSVRLAGVYNEQFF. As DNA, the CDR3 is TGTGCCTGGAGTGTACGTCTAGCGGGGGTCTACAATGAGCAGTTCTTC.

The gene calls are TRBV3-1 (or the pseudogene TRBV3-2) and TRBJ2-1; D perhaps matches TRBD2 (6 bases). This CDR3 has 15 residues. Deletions cut 3 bases from V and 3 bases from J, with 12 bases between. The V gene's germline CDR1 is LGHDT and CDR2 YNNKEL (reference sequence). The CDR3: CASSQRGAGYNEQFF. Here the CDR3 DNA reads TGTGCCAGCAGCCAGAGGGGAGCGGGCTACAATGAGCAGTTCTTC.

The chain is built from TRBV24-1 and TRBJ2-1; 8 bases are shared with TRBD2. V trimming: 7 bases; J trimming: 2 bases; junction bases outside the gene matches: 9. The germline V gene encodes CDR1 KGHDR and CDR2 SFDVKD. This CDR3 contains 16 residues. The CDR3 is CATRTSLAGTYNEQFF. CDR3 in DNA: TGTGCCACCAGAACCTCATTAGCGGGAACCTACAATGAGCAGTTCTTC.

The rearrangement uses TRBV4-1 and TRBJ1-1, with D hard to call. Trimming removed 1 base at V and 0 bases at J, with 3 bases between. Looked up from germline, CDR1 is MGHRA and CDR2 is YSYEKL. This CDR3 comprises 13 residues. The CDR3, as DNA: TGCGCCAGCAGCCAAGCAGTGAACACTGAAGCTTTCTTT. Encoded protein: CASSQAVNTEAFF.

The rearrangement links TRBV6-5 to TRBJ1-1; TRBD1 matches 9 bases. CDR3 length: 12 residues. In germline, CDR1 is MNHEY, CDR2 SVGAGI. CDR3 protein: CAGQGGGPEAFF. In nucleotides, the CDR3 is TGTGCGGGACAGGGAGGGGGCCCTGAAGCTTTCTTT.

Worth noting for this clone: The same CDR3 is also encoded by other DNA sequences in this sample. V gene TRBV7-2 combines with J gene TRBJ1-2, with D perhaps matching TRBD1 (5 bases). Germline CDR1 and CDR2: SGHTA and FQGNSA. Trimming cost V 0 bases and J 2 bases, with 7 bases left between them. The CDR3 extends over 14 amino acids. CDR3 residues: CASSLARGNYGYTF. In DNA form, the CDR3 reads TGTGCCAGCAGCTTAGCGCGGGGGAACTATGGCTACACCTTC.

CDR3 loop: CASSGDTSSYNEQFF. The CDR3 region has the DNA TGTGCCAGCAGTGGGGACACGAGCTCCTACAATGAGCAGTTCTTC. The rearrangement uses TRBV6-4 and TRBJ2-1; TRBD1 is a possible D gene (6 bases). The CDR3 totals 15 residues. Germline CDR1 MRHNA, CDR2 SNTAGT. Trimming left V 4 bases short and J 0 bases short, with 10 bases between.

The chain links TRBV6-1 to TRBJ2-7; D call uncertain. V lost 0 bases and J lost 5, with 14 bases in between. The CDR3 spans 15 residues. CDR1 MNHNS and CDR2 SASEGT come from the germline V gene. The CDR3 region has the DNA TGTGCCAGCAGTGAAGCGACTTCTCCTTACCACGAGCAGTACTTC. This codes for CASSEATSPYHEQYF.

The chain employs TRBV11-3 and TRBJ2-3, with 10 nucleotides matching TRBD1. The CDR3 length is 18 residues. The germline CDR1 and CDR2 sequences are SGHNT and YENEEA. With 0 bases clipped from V and 2 bases from J, the junction kept 8 bases outside the gene matches. CDR3 DNA sequence: TGTGCCAGCAGCTTAGATTCACCCGGGACAGGGGTCACAGATACGCAGTATTTT. Translated, it gives CASSLDSPGTGVTDTQYF. Full variable domain (missing parts from reference TRBV11-3 and TRBJ2-3): EAGVVQSPRYKIIEKKQPVAFWCNPISGHNTLYWYLQNLGQGPELLIRYENEEAVDDSQLPKDRFSAERLKGVDSTLKIQPAELGDSAVYLCASSLDSPGTGVTDTQYFGPGTRLTVL.

The V and J genes are TRBV6-6 and TRBJ2-7, with 9 bases identical to TRBD2. Unmatched junction bases numbered 18, after V lost 10 bases and J lost 5 bases. The germline CDR1 and CDR2 sequences are MNHNY and SVGAGI (reference sequence). The CDR3 sequence is 16 residues long. The CDR3 is CAIAVVAGEVLDEQYF. In nucleotides, the CDR3 is TGTGCCATTGCGGTGGTAGCGGGAGAGGTGTTAGACGAGCAGTACTTC.

The chain is built from TRBV29-1 and TRBJ1-5; 7 bases are shared with TRBD1. The CDR3 spans 14 residues. Germline values: CDR1 SQVTM, CDR2 ANQGSEA. J was trimmed by 7 bases and V by 1 base; bases with no gene match: 7. The CDR3 region has the DNA TGCAGCGTTGAAGGGGTGGGCAGGGGGCAGCCCCAGCATTTT. Translation: CSVEGVGRGQPQHF. The variable domain in full, completed from reference TRBV29-1 and TRBJ1-5, reads SAVISQKPSRDICQRGTSLTIQCQVDSQVTMMFWYRQQPGQSLTLIATANQGSEATYESGFVIDKFPISRPNLTFSTLTVSNMSPEDSSIYLCSVEGVGRGQPQHFGDGTRLSIL.

This chain uses TRBV28 with TRBJ1-6, with 8 bases fitting TRBD1. With 6 bases clipped from V and 0 bases from J, the junction kept 16 bases outside the gene matches. CDR3 length: 20 residues. The germline CDR1 and CDR2 sequences are MDHEN and SYDVKM. In DNA, the CDR3 is TGTGCCAGCAGGGGACCGTCAGGGGGCGTAGGTGGCTCCTATAATTCACCCCTCCACTTT. Residues: CASRGPSGGVGGSYNSPLHF. Using reference TRBV28 and TRBJ1-6 for the parts outside the CDR3, the full variable domain is DVKVTQSSRYLVKRTGEKVFLECVQDMDHENMFWYRQDPGLGLRLIYFSYDVKMKEKGDIPEGYSVSREKKERFSLILESASTNQTSMYLCASRGPSGGVGGSYNSPLHFGNGTRLTVT.

V gene TRBV19 combines with J gene TRBJ2-2; 10 positions match TRBD2. The CDR3 is 16 amino acids. Looked up from germline, CDR1 is LNHDA and CDR2 is SQIVND (reference sequence). The J segment lost 4 bases and the V segment lost 6 bases, leaving 8 bases of the junction unmatched. The CDR3 spells CASRGIAGGPTGELFF. The CDR3 DNA sequence: TGTGCCAGTAGGGGGATAGCGGGAGGCCCCACCGGGGAGCTGTTTTTT.

J is TRBJ2-7 and V is TRBV4-1, with D perhaps matching TRBD1 (6 bases). The CDR3 runs to 15 residues. The ends were cut back, 2 bases at V and 2 bases at J, with 13 bases in the middle. Germline lookup yields CDR1 MGHRA and CDR2 YSYEKL. The CDR3 here is CASSQPRPGAYEQYF. The CDR3 DNA follows: TGCGCCAGCAGCCAACCACGGCCAGGGGCCTACGAGCAGTACTTC.

The V and J genes are TRBV19 and TRBJ1-5; D is unclear. The CDR3 is 15 residues long. V lost 5 bases, J lost 7 bases, and 18 bases lay in between. CDR1 and CDR2 from the germline V gene are LNHDA and SQIVND (reference sequence). CDR3 region: CASSQTDGGGQPQHF. In DNA form, the CDR3 reads TGTGCCAGTAGTCAGACGGACGGAGGCGGGCAGCCCCAGCATTTT.

CDR3 in amino acids: CASSLTGLAGGLAGELFF. The DNA for the CDR3 is TGTGCCAGCAGCTTAACCGGACTAGCGGGAGGGTTGGCCGGGGAGCTGTTTTTT. The chain combines TRBV7-3 with TRBJ2-2; 15 nucleotides match TRBD2. The V and J ends lost 0 bases and 6 bases, in that order; junction bases with no gene match: 5. This CDR3 has 18 residues. Germline CDR1 reads SGHTA; CDR2 reads FQGTGA.

The J gene is TRBJ2-7, the V gene TRBV14, with 14 bases matching TRBD2. The germline V gene encodes CDR1 SGHDN and CDR2 FVKESK. V lost 5 bases and J lost 7; bases outside the gene matches: 7. This CDR3 is built from 15 residues. The CDR3, as DNA: TGTGCCAGCAGCTTAGGGACTAGCGGGAGTCAGGAGCAGTACTTC. It specifies CASSLGTSGSQEQYF.

The chain joins TRBV5-1 to TRBJ1-1; D not resolved. CDR1 is SGHRS, CDR2 YFSETQ, per germline. Trimming pared 2 bases from V and 0 bases from J, leaving 5 bases between. The CDR3 loop spans 13 amino acids. The CDR3 spells CASSFGLNTEAFF. The CDR3 DNA reads as TGCGCCAGCAGCTTTGGGCTGAACACTGAAGCTTTCTTT.

The chain is built from TRBV30 and TRBJ1-1; 9 bases are shared with TRBD1. This CDR3 has 17 amino acids. Germline V gene lookup returns CDR1 GTSNPN and CDR2 SVGIG (reference sequence). J was trimmed by 5 bases and V by 0 bases; bases with no gene match: 13. The CDR3 bases are TGTGCCTGGAGTGTACGGGCTGGGACAGGGAGGAAAACTGAAGCTTTCTTT. This gives the protein CAWSVRAGTGRKTEAFF.